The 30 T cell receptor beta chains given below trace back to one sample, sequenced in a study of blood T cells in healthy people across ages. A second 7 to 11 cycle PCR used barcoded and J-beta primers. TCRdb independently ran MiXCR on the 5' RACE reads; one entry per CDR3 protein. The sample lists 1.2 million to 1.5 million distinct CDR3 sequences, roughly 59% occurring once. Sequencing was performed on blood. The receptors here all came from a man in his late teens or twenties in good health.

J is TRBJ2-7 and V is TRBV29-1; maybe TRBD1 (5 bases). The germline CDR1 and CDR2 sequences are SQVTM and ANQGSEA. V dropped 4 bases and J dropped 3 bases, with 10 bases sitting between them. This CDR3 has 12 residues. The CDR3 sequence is CSVVGQRYEQYF. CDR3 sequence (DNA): TGCAGCGTTGTTGGACAACGCTACGAGCAGTACTTC.

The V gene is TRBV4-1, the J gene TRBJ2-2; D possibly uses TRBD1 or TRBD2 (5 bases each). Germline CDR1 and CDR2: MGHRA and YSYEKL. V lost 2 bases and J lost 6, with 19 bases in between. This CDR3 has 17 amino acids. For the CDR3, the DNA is TGCGCCAGCAGCCAATATCCGGACCGCCTGGGGGCCGGGGAGCTGTTTTTT. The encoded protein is CASSQYPDRLGAGELFF.

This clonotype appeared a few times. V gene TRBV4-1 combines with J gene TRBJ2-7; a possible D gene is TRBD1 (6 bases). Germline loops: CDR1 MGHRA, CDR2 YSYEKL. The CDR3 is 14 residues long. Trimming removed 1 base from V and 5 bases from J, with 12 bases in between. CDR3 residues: CASSQASGDHEQYF. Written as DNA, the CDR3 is TGCGCCAGCAGCCAAGCTTCAGGGGACCACGAGCAGTACTTC.

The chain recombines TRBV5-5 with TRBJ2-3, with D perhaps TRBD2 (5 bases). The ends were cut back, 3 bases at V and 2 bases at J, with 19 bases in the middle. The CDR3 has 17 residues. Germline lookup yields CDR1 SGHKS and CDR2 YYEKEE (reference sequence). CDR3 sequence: CASSSKIPGYYTDTQYF. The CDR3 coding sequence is TGTGCCAGCAGCTCAAAGATCCCGGGATATTACACAGATACGCAGTATTTT.

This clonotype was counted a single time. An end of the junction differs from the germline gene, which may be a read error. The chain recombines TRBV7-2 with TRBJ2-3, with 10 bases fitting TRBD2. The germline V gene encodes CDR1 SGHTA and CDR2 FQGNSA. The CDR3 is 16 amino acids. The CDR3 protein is CAGSTSSGGITDTQYF. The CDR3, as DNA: TGTGCCGGCAGCACATCTAGCGGGGGAATCACAGATACGCAGTATTTT.

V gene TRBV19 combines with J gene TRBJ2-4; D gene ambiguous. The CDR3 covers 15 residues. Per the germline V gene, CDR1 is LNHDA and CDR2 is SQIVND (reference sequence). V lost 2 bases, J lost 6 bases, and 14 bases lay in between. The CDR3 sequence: CASSILPEVGNIQYF. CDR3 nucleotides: TGTGCCAGTAGTATACTCCCCGAAGTAGGAAACATTCAGTACTTC. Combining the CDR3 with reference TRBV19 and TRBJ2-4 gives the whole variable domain DGGITQSPKYLFRKEGQNVTLSCEQNLNHDAMYWYRQDPGQGLRLIYYSQIVNDFQKGDIAEGYSVSREKKESFPLTVTSAQKNPTAFYLCASSILPEVGNIQYFGAGTRLSVL.

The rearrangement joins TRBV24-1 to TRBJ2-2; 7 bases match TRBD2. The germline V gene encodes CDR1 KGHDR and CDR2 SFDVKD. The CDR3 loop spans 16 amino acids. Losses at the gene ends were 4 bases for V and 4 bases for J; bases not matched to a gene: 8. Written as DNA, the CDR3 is TGTGCCACCAGTGACCCGAGCGGGGCCGTCACCGGGGAGCTGTTTTTT. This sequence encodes CATSDPSGAVTGELFF.

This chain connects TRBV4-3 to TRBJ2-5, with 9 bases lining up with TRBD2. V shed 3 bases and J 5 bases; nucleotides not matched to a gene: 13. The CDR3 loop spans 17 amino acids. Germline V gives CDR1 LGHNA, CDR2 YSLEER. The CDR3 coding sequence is TGCGCCAGCAGCCAGGATGAGAGGGGCGGGGGGGTCGAGACCCAGTACTTC. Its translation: CASSQDERGGGVETQYF.

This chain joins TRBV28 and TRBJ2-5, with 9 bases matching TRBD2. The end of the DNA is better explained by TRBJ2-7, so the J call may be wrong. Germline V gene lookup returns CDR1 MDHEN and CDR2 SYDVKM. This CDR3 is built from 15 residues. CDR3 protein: CASAQTQLAGSEQYF. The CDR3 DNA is TGTGCCAGCGCCCAGACCCAGCTAGCGGGAAGCGAGCAGTACTTC.

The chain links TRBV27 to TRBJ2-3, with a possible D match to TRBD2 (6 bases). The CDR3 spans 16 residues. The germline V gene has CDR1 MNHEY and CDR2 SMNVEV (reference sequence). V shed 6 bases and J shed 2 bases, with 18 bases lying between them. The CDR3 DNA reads TGTGCCAGCAGCGCGGGGACGACTCTTTTCACAGATACGCAGTATTTT. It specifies CASSAGTTLFTDTQYF.

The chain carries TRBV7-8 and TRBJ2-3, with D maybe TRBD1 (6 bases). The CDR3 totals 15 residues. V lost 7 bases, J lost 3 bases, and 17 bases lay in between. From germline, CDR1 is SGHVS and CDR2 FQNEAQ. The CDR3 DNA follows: TGTGCCAGCACTGCCCGCCGGGACAATACAGATACGCAGTATTTT. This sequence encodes CASTARRDNTDTQYF.

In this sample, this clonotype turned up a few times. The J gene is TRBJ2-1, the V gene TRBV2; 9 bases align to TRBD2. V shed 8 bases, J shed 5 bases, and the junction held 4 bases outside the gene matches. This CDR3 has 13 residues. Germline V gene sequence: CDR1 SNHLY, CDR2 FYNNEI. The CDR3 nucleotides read TGTGCCAGCGCGGGGGGGCTTGACAATGAGCAGTTCTTC. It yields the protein CASAGGLDNEQFF. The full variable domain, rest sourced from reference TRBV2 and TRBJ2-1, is EPEVTQTPSHQVTQMGQEVILRCVPISNHLYFYWYRQILGQKVEFLVSFYNNEISEKSEIFDDQFSVERPDGSNFTLKIRSTKLEDSAMYFCASAGGLDNEQFFGPGTRLTVL.

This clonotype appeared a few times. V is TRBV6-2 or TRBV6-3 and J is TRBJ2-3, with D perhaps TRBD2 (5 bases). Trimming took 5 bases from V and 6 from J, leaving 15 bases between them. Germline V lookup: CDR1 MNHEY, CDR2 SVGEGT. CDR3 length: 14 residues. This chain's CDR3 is CASSLDSRGDTQYF. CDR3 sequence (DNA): TGTGCCAGCAGTCTCGATTCTAGAGGGGATACGCAGTATTTT.

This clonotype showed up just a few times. In DNA, the CDR3 is TGCAGCGTTGAAGATCCCTCTGGGTACAGGGGGAGCTACAATGAGCAGTTCTTC. Amino acids: CSVEDPSGYRGSYNEQFF. The chain recombines TRBV29-1 with TRBJ2-1; 8 bases map to TRBD1. The CDR3 is 18 residues long. V was pared by 0 bases and J by 3 bases, with 13 bases of the junction left unmatched. Looked up from germline, CDR1 is SQVTM and CDR2 is ANQGSEA.

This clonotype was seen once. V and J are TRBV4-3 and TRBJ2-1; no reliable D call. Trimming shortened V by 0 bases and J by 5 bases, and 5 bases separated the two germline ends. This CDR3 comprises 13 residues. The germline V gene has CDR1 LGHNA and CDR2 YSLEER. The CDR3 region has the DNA TGCGCCAGCAGCCAAGACACCGACAATGAGCAGTTCTTC. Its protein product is CASSQDTDNEQFF.

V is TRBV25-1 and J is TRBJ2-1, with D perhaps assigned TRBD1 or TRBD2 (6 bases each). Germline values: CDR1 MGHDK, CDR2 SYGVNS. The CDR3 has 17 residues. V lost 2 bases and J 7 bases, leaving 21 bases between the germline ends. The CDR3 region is CASSEKREGGFGNEQFF. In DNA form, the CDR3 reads TGTGCCAGCAGTGAAAAGCGAGAGGGGGGATTCGGTAATGAGCAGTTCTTC.

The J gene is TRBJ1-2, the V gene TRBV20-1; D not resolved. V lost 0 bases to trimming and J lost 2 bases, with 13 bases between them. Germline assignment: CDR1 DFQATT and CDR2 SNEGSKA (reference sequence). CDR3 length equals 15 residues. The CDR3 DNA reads TGCAGTGCTAGAGATCAAGTCAGTCAGAACTATGGCTACACCTTC. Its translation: CSARDQVSQNYGYTF.

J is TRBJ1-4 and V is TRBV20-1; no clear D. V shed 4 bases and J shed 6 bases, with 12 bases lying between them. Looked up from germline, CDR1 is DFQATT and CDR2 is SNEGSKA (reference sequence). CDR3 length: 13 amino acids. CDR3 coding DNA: TGCAGTGCTATACGAGCAGCGCATGAAAAACTGTTTTTT. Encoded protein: CSAIRAAHEKLFF.

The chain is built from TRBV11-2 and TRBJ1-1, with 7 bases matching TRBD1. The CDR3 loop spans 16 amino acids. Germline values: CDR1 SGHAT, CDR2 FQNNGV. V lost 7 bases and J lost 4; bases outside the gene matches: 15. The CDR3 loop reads CASTYGLRQGVTEAFF. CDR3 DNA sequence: TGTGCCAGCACCTATGGGCTTAGACAGGGTGTCACTGAAGCTTTCTTT.

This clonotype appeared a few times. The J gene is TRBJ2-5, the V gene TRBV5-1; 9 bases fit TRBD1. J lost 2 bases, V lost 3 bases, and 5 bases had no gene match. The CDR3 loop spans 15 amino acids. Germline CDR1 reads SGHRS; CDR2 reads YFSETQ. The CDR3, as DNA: TGCGCCAGCAGCTCGACAGGGGGTTGGCAAGAGACCCAGTACTTC. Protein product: CASSSTGGWQETQYF.

DNA of the CDR3: TGTGCCACCTCCCGGACTTCAGGGGTTGGCACAGATACGCAGTATTTT. Its translation: CATSRTSGVGTDTQYF. This rearrangement joins TRBV27 to TRBJ2-3, with a weak D call TRBD1 (6 bases). V lost 10 bases and J lost 1, with 21 bases in between. CDR1 is MNHEY, CDR2 SMNVEV, per germline (reference sequence). This CDR3 contains 16 residues.

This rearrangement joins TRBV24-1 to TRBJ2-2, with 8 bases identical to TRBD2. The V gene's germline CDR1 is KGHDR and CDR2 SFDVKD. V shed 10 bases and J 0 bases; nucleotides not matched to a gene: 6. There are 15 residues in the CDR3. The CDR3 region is CATTSGPPNTGELFF. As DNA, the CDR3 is TGTGCCACTACTAGCGGACCCCCGAACACCGGGGAGCTGTTTTTT.

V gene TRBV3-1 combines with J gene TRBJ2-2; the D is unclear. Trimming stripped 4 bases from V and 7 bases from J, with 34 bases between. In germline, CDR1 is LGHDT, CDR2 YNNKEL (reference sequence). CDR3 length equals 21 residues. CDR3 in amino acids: CASSPLVGQPRRHLVDGELFF. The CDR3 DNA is TGTGCCAGCAGCCCCCTTGTCGGGCAGCCCAGGAGACATCTTGTTGACGGGGAGCTGTTTTTT.

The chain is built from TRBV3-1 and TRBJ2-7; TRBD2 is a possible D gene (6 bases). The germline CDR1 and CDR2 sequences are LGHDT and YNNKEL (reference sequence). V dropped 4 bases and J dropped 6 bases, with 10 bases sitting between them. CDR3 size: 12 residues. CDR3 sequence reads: CASSPSRGEQYF. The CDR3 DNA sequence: TGTGCCAGCAGCCCTTCGCGGGGCGAGCAGTACTTC.

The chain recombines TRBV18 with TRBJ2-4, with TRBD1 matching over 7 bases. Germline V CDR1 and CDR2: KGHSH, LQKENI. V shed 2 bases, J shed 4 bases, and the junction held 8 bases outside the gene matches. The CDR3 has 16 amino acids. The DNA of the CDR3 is TGTGCCAGCTCACCAAGGACAGGCGGCGTAAAAAACATTCAGTACTTC. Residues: CASSPRTGGVKNIQYF.

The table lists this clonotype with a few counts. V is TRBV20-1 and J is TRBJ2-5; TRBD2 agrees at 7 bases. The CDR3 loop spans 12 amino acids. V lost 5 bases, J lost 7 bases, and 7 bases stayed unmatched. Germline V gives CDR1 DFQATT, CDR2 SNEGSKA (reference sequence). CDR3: CSASGGGATQYF. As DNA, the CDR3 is TGCAGTGCTTCCGGCGGGGGTGCGACCCAGTACTTC.

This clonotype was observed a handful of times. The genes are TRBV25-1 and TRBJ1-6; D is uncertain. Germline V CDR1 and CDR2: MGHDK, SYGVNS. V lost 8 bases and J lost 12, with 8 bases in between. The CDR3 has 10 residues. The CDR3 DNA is TGTGCCAGCGGCCGGATACCCCTCCACTTT. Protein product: CASGRIPLHF.

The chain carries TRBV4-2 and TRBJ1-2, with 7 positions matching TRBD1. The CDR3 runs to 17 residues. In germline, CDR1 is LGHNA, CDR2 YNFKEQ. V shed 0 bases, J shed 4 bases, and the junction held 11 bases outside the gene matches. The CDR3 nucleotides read TGTGCCAGCAGCCAAGACCTACCGGGACAGACAACCTATGGCTACACCTTC. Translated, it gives CASSQDLPGQTTYGYTF.

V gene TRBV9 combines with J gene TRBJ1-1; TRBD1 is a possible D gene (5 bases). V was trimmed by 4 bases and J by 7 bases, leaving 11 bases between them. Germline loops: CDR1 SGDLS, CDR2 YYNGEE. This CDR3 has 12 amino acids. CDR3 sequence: CASSPQGIEAFF. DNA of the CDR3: TGTGCCAGCAGCCCCCAGGGAATTGAAGCTTTCTTT. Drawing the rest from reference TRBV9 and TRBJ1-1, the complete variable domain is DSGVTQTPKHLITATGQRVTLRCSPRSGDLSVYWYQQSLDQGLQFLIQYYNGEERAKGNILERFSAQQFPDLHSELNLSSLELGDSALYFCASSPQGIEAFFGQGTRLTVV.

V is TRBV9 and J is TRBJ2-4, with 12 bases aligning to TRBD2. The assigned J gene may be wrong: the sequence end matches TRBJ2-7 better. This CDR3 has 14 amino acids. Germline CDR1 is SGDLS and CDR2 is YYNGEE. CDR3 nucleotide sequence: TGTGCCAGCAGCGCAGGGACTAGCGGGTGCGAGCAGTACTTC. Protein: CASSAGTSGCEQYF.